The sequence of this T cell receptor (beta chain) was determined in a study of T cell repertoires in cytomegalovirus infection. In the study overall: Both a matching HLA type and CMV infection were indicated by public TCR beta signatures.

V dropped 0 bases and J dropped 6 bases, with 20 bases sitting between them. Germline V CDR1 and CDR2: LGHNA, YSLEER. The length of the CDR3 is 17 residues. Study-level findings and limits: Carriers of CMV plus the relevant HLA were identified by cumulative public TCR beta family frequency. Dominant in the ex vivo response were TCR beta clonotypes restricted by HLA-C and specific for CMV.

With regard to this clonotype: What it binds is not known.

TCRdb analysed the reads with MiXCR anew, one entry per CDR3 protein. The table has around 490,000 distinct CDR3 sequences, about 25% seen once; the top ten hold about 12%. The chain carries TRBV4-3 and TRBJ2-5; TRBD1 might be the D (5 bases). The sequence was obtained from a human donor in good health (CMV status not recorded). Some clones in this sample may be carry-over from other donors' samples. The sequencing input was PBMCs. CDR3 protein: CASSQDLGRADGQTQYF. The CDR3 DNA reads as TGCGCCAGCAGCCAAGATTTGGGCAGGGCTGACGGTCAGACCCAGTACTTC.